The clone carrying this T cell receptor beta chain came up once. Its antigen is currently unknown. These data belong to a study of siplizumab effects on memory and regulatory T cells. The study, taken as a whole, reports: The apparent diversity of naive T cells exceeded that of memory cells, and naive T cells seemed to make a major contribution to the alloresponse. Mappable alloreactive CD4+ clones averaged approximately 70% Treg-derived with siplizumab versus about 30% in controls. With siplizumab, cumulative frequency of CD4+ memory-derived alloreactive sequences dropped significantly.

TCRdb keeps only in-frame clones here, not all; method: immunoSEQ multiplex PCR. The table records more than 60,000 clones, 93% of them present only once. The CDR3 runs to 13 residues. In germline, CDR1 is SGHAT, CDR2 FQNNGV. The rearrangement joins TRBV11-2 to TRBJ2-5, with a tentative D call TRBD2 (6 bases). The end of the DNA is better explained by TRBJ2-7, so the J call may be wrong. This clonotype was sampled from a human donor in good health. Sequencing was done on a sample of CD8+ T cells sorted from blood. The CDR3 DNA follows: TGTGCCAGCAGCTTGGAGGGCTTCGGCGAGCAGTACTTC. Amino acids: CASSLEGFGEQYF.